This T cell receptor (beta chain) was recovered during a study of identical twins. TCRdb fed the 5' RACE reads into MiXCR, producing one record per CDR3 protein. The data contain 550,000 to 800,000 distinct CDR3 sequences, about 7% of them singletons. Germline lookup yields CDR1 SGHVS and CDR2 FNYEAQ. This CDR3 spans 13 amino acids. V lost 5 bases, J lost 2 bases, and 9 bases lay in between. This same sample was also taken into another study, of yellow fever vaccine responses in identical twins.

This TCR was sampled from a woman between 18 and 30 years old in good health. Sample: PBMCs. The chain combines TRBV7-6 with TRBJ2-5; D is undetermined. The CDR3 spells CASSPVNQETQYF. Written as DNA, the CDR3 is TGTGCCAGCAGCCCAGTGAATCAAGAGACCCAGTACTTC.